A selection of T cell receptor beta chains follows, all from one sample in a study of read filtering for tumor transcriptome and immune sequencing. TCRdb redid the calling of the reads with MiXCR, one entry per CDR3 protein. The sample consists of some 130,000 distinct CDR3 sequences, around 14% of them appearing once. The sequenced material came from a population of CD138-negative cells sorted from bone marrow. The receptors stem from a donor over 35 with multiple myeloma. Each CDR3 is given with its conserved first and last residue. Each record gives: J gene, D gene, clone size, V gene, CDR3 protein, CDR3 DNA. D genes are given only for firm matches. Only some rows state a clone size, as once, few, many or a class for expanded clones.

j_call: TRBJ2-2; d_call: TRBD2; clone_size: many; v_call: TRBV19; cdr3_aa: CASSRTSGSPGELFF; cdr3_nt: TGTGCCAGTAGTCGGACTAGCGGAAGCCCCGGGGAGCTGTTTTTT
j_call: TRBJ2-7; d_call: .; clone_size: .; v_call: TRBV5-6; cdr3_aa: CASSSDYRGQYF; cdr3_nt: TGTGCCAGCAGCTCGGACTACAGGGGGCAGTACTTC
j_call: TRBJ2-7; d_call: .; clone_size: many; v_call: TRBV18; cdr3_aa: CASSDTSSYEQYF; cdr3_nt: TGTGCCAGCTCGGACACGAGCTCCTACGAGCAGTACTTC
j_call: TRBJ2-3; d_call: TRBD2; clone_size: few; v_call: TRBV11-2; cdr3_aa: CASSPRLADTDTQYF; cdr3_nt: TGTGCCAGCAGCCCTCGACTAGCGGACACAGATACGCAGTATTTT
j_call: TRBJ2-7; d_call: .; clone_size: many; v_call: TRBV12-3/TRBV12-4; cdr3_aa: CASSSMTNEQYF; cdr3_nt: TGTGCCAGCAGTTCCATGACGAACGAGCAGTACTTC
j_call: TRBJ2-3; d_call: .; clone_size: many; v_call: TRBV19; cdr3_aa: CASSSLANTQYF; cdr3_nt: TGTGCCAGTAGTTCCTTAGCAAATACGCAGTATTTT
j_call: TRBJ2-7; d_call: .; clone_size: many; v_call: TRBV7-2; cdr3_aa: CASSSYREGEQYF; cdr3_nt: TGTGCCAGCAGCTCTTACAGGGAGGGAGAGCAGTACTTC
j_call: TRBJ2-1; d_call: TRBD2; clone_size: many; v_call: TRBV29-1; cdr3_aa: CSVRKREGTYNEQFF; cdr3_nt: TGCAGCGTGAGGAAGCGGGAGGGCACATACAATGAGCAGTTCTTC
j_call: TRBJ1-1; d_call: .; clone_size: many; v_call: TRBV7-8; cdr3_aa: CASSLESRTNTEAFF; cdr3_nt: TGTGCCAGCAGCTTAGAGTCAAGGACCAACACTGAAGCTTTCTTT
j_call: TRBJ2-5; d_call: .; clone_size: few; v_call: TRBV6-6; cdr3_aa: CASSYSWETQYF; cdr3_nt: TGTGCCAGCAGTTATTCGTGGGAGACCCAGTACTTC
j_call: TRBJ2-2; d_call: .; clone_size: many; v_call: TRBV7-9; cdr3_aa: CASSLVSNTGELFF; cdr3_nt: TGTGCCAGCAGTTTAGTTTCGAACACCGGGGAGCTGTTTTTT
j_call: TRBJ1-1; d_call: TRBD1; clone_size: many; v_call: TRBV4-1; cdr3_aa: CASSQSPGQGYDEAFF; cdr3_nt: TGCGCCAGCAGCCAATCTCCGGGACAGGGGTATGATGAAGCTTTCTTT
j_call: TRBJ2-7; d_call: TRBD2; clone_size: .; v_call: TRBV7-9; cdr3_aa: CASNPGTSGYEQCF; cdr3_nt: TGTGCCAGCAACCCCGGGACTAGCGGATACGAGCAGTGCTTC
j_call: TRBJ2-3; d_call: TRBD2; clone_size: many; v_call: TRBV5-1; cdr3_aa: CASSTSGTSRNTDTQYF; cdr3_nt: TGCGCCAGCAGCACTTCCGGGACTAGCCGAAACACAGATACGCAGTATTTT
j_call: TRBJ2-3; d_call: .; clone_size: .; v_call: TRBV12-3/TRBV12-4; cdr3_aa: CASSFSSDTQYF; cdr3_nt: TGTGCCAGCAGCTTCTCATCAGATACGCAGTATTTT